This TCR beta chain appears in the sequencing data of a study of cytomegalovirus exposure and HLA in healthy donors. Study findings and constraints: Certain indistinguishable V segments, among them TRBV6-2 and TRBV6-3, were excluded.

A multiplex PCR was run with 60 Vbeta primers and 13 Jbeta primers. The data were produced by immunoSEQ multiplex PCR, yet TCRdb's version contains in-frame clones alone and is incomplete. The sample has 150,000 to 200,000 clones, about 76% seen once. About this clone itself: Its antigen is unidentified.

The germline V gene has CDR1 SNHLY and CDR2 FYNNEI. Losses at the gene ends were 4 bases for V and 2 bases for J; bases not matched to a gene: 10. This CDR3 comprises 17 residues. The chain links TRBV2 to TRBJ2-1, with TRBD1 identical over 8 bases. The receptor comes from a male donor in good health and CMV-seropositive. Sequenced: PBMCs. The CDR3 region has the DNA TGTGCCAGCAGTGCCCCTTTCCGGGACAGGACCTACAATGAGCAGTTCTTC. Protein: CASSAPFRDRTYNEQFF.